Sequencing of this TCR beta chain was carried out in a study of vaccination and CD4 T cells after COVID-19. Study as a whole: Overlapping spike peptides of SARS-CoV-2, HCoV-NL63, HCoV-OC43 and HCoV-229E stimulated the cells.

Noted treatment: roughly 10-day PBMC culture with coronavirus spike peptide pools or control peptides (ViraFEST assay). Via ViraFEST, peptide pools expanded antigen-specific T cells before TCR sequencing. A single count supports this clonotype. Its antigen is currently unknown. This CDR3 contains 13 residues. Germline V gene data show CDR1 as MRHNA and CDR2 as SNTAGT. Trimming took off 4 bases at V and 8 bases at J, with 12 bases between the two ends. With the Oncomine TCR Beta short-read assay, DNA from cultured CD4+ T cells was sequenced. The source of extracted genomic DNA was cultured CD4+ T cells. TCRdb reanalysed the PCR reads using MiXCR and keeps one entry per CDR3 protein. In the table there are about 19,000 distinct CDR3 sequences, about two fifths of which are singletons.

The source of this sequence is a human donor with COVID-19. The specimen sequenced was cultured CD4+ T cells from blood. The chain links TRBV6-4 to TRBJ2-1; D call uncertain. CDR3 sequence: CASSVGESYEQFF. The CDR3 DNA sequence: TGTGCCAGCAGTGTGGGTGAGAGCTATGAGCAGTTCTTC.